The sequence of this T cell receptor beta chain was determined in a study of blood T cells in healthy people across ages. The V gene's germline CDR1 is DFQATT and CDR2 SNEGSKA (reference sequence). CDR3 length equals 12 residues. This clonotype was picked up a small number of times. The authors ran a second PCR of about 7 to 11 cycles using a sample-barcoded 5' primer and a J-beta primer mix. Each sample provided no less than 2.5 million CDR3-containing paired-end reads. TCRdb recomputed calls from the 5' RACE reads with MiXCR, one row per CDR3 protein. This table holds about 970,000 distinct CDR3 sequences, roughly 50% found once.

The receptor was derived from a woman aged 55-69 years in good health. The rearrangement joins TRBV20-1 to TRBJ2-4; 7 bases agree with TRBD1. The better agreement between TRBJ2-5 and the DNA end casts doubt on the J call. The specimen sequenced was blood. The CDR3 reads CSARQGRETQYF. CDR3 DNA: TGCAGTGCACGACAGGGTCGAGAGACCCAGTACTTC.